The sequence of this T cell receptor beta chain was determined in a study of cytomegalovirus exposure and HLA in healthy donors. The V and J ends lost 3 bases and 5 bases respectively, with 10 bases between them. The CDR3 has 14 amino acids. The germline V gene encodes CDR1 SSHAT and CDR2 FNYEAQ (reference sequence). The PCR ran on 60 Vbeta and 13 Jbeta primers. Produced via immunoSEQ multiplex PCR; TCRdb's table is partial and in-frame only. The sample has 120,000 to 150,000 clones; 68% are singletons. This clone was observed a few times. Antigen: not known. The study, taken as a whole, reports: The study listed 150 to 200 cytomegalovirus-associated TCR beta chains. Reports indicate that TCR beta sequences accurately predicted the HLA-A and HLA-B alleles of most subjects. Among immune exposure information, only CMV serostatus was available. Highly shared sequence variants in one cluster were likely a sequencing artifact.

Input material: PBMCs. This clonotype was sampled from a man between 60 and 70 years old in good health and CMV-seronegative. The rearrangement links TRBV7-7 to TRBJ2-2, with a tentative D call TRBD1 (6 bases). In DNA form, the CDR3 reads TGTGCCAGCAGCTTCCACAGGGAAACCGGGGAGCTGTTTTTT. Protein product: CASSFHRETGELFF.